Listed below are T cell receptor beta chains from one sample, sequenced in a study of long-term antiretroviral therapy in people with HIV. The data were produced by immunoSEQ multiplex PCR, yet TCRdb's version contains in-frame clones alone and is incomplete. Here the sample spans tens of thousands of clones, about 85% being singletons. Sequenced material: unsorted PBMCs, taken 3 years after starting antiretroviral therapy. The source is a middle-aged man with HIV. The CDR3 runs from the conserved cysteine through the conserved F or W. Each record gives: clone size, D gene, V gene, J gene, CDR3 protein, CDR3 DNA. A D gene is named only where the DNA matches it firmly. Clone size is stated in some rows and not others, as once, few, many or a class when expanded.

abundance: NA; d_gene: NA; v_gene: TRBV5-6; j_gene: TRBJ1-6; CDR3aa: CASSLRRAASSYNSPLHF; CDR3nt: TGTGCCAGCAGCTTAAGGAGGGCAGCCAGCTCCTATAATTCACCCCTCCACTTT
abundance: NA; d_gene: TRBD1; v_gene: TRBV10-1; j_gene: TRBJ2-1; CDR3aa: CASSSYRGMNNEQFF; CDR3nt: TGCGCCAGCAGCTCATACAGGGGGATGAACAATGAGCAGTTCTTC
abundance: NA; d_gene: NA; v_gene: TRBV9; j_gene: TRBJ2-1; CDR3aa: CASSSDSYNEQFF; CDR3nt: TGTGCCAGCAGCTCAGACAGTTACAATGAGCAGTTCTTC
abundance: NA; d_gene: NA; v_gene: TRBV10-2; j_gene: TRBJ1-5; CDR3aa: CASSDLGSDNQPQHF; CDR3nt: TGCGCCAGCAGTGATTTGGGGTCCGACAATCAGCCCCAGCATTTT
abundance: NA; d_gene: NA; v_gene: TRBV12-2; j_gene: TRBJ2-7; CDR3aa: CASRLLGEEQYF; CDR3nt: TGTGCAAGTCGACTCTTAGGGGAGGAGCAGTACTTC
abundance: NA; d_gene: TRBD1; v_gene: TRBV5-8; j_gene: TRBJ1-1; CDR3aa: CASSTPGTENTEAFF; CDR3nt: TGTGCCAGCAGCACCCCAGGGACAGAGAACACTGAAGCTTTCTTT
abundance: NA; d_gene: NA; v_gene: TRBV20-1; j_gene: TRBJ2-3; CDR3aa: CSGVTGDTQYF; CDR3nt: TGCAGTGGGGTTACGGGCGATACGCAGTATTTT
abundance: NA; d_gene: NA; v_gene: TRBV21-1; j_gene: TRBJ1-2; CDR3aa: CASSKPGGIYGYTF; CDR3nt: TGTGCCAGCAGCAAACCCGGGGGAATCTATGGCTACACCTTC
abundance: NA; d_gene: NA; v_gene: TRBV6-5; j_gene: TRBJ2-3; CDR3aa: CASRGGMSAQYF; CDR3nt: TGTGCCAGCAGAGGGGGTATGAGTGCGCAGTATTTT
abundance: NA; d_gene: TRBD1; v_gene: TRBV5-1; j_gene: TRBJ1-1; CDR3aa: CASTAGMAGGNTEAFF; CDR3nt: TGCGCCAGCACCGCAGGGATGGCAGGGGGGAACACTGAAGCTTTCTTT
abundance: NA; d_gene: NA; v_gene: TRBV9; j_gene: TRBJ1-1; CDR3aa: CASSLYLSGNTEAFF; CDR3nt: TGTGCCAGCAGCCTATACCTTTCAGGGAACACTGAAGCTTTCTTT
abundance: NA; d_gene: NA; v_gene: TRBV14; j_gene: TRBJ2-3; CDR3aa: CASQGDHTDTQYF; CDR3nt: TGTGCCAGTCAGGGTGACCACACAGATACGCAGTATTTT
abundance: NA; d_gene: NA; v_gene: TRBV19; j_gene: TRBJ1-1; CDR3aa: CASSIRDSLLNTEAFF; CDR3nt: TGTGCCAGTAGTATACGGGACTCTCTATTGAACACTGAAGCTTTCTTT
abundance: NA; d_gene: NA; v_gene: TRBV10-2; j_gene: TRBJ1-6; CDR3aa: CASSETGRSSPLHF; CDR3nt: TGCGCCAGCAGTGAGACAGGGAGGAGTTCACCCCTCCACTTT
abundance: NA; d_gene: TRBD1; v_gene: TRBV2; j_gene: TRBJ2-4; CDR3aa: CASSERVAGGAKNIQYF; CDR3nt: TGTGCCAGCAGTGAAAGAGTGGCAGGGGGCGCCAAAAACATTCAGTACTTC
abundance: few; d_gene: TRBD1; v_gene: TRBV4-2; j_gene: TRBJ1-2; CDR3aa: CASSQVQGADGYTF; CDR3nt: TGTGCCAGCAGCCAAGTACAGGGGGCGGATGGCTACACCTTC
abundance: NA; d_gene: TRBD1; v_gene: TRBV4-2; j_gene: TRBJ1-2; CDR3aa: CASSQDPGGGYGYTF; CDR3nt: TGTGCCAGCAGCCAAGACCCAGGGGGCGGCTATGGCTACACCTTC
abundance: few; d_gene: NA; v_gene: TRBV14; j_gene: TRBJ2-7; CDR3aa: CASSRDQGEQYF; CDR3nt: TGTGCCAGCAGCCGGGACCAGGGGGAGCAGTACTTC
abundance: NA; d_gene: NA; v_gene: TRBV18; j_gene: TRBJ1-3; CDR3aa: CASSPTQSWRNTIYF; CDR3nt: TGTGCCAGCTCACCAACCCAATCGTGGAGAAACACCATATATTTT
abundance: NA; d_gene: TRBD2; v_gene: TRBV19; j_gene: TRBJ2-1; CDR3aa: CASNLLGASGNEQFF; CDR3nt: TGTGCCAGTAACTTATTGGGAGCTAGCGGCAATGAGCAGTTCTTC
abundance: NA; d_gene: NA; v_gene: TRBV2; j_gene: TRBJ1-1; CDR3aa: CASSGSAEAFF; CDR3nt: TGTGCCAGCAGTGGGTCGGCTGAAGCTTTCTTT
abundance: NA; d_gene: TRBD1; v_gene: TRBV2; j_gene: TRBJ2-7; CDR3aa: CASSEGPGGRDEQYF; CDR3nt: TGTGCCAGCAGTGAAGGTCCAGGGGGTAGGGACGAGCAGTACTTC
abundance: NA; d_gene: NA; v_gene: TRBV7-8; j_gene: TRBJ2-5; CDR3aa: CASSHREQLSSQETQYF; CDR3nt: TGTGCCAGCAGCCACCGGGAGCAACTCAGCTCCCAAGAGACCCAGTACTTC
abundance: few; d_gene: TRBD1; v_gene: TRBV6-1; j_gene: TRBJ1-5; CDR3aa: CASSRDRGGQPQHF; CDR3nt: TGTGCCAGCAGCCGGGACAGGGGAGGACAGCCCCAGCATTTT
abundance: NA; d_gene: NA; v_gene: TRBV18; j_gene: TRBJ2-1; CDR3aa: CASSPKLERSGHEQFF; CDR3nt: TGTGCCAGCTCACCAAAATTAGAGCGTTCCGGGCATGAGCAGTTCTTC
abundance: NA; d_gene: NA; v_gene: TRBV6-6; j_gene: TRBJ2-7; CDR3aa: CASSSQGIEQYF; CDR3nt: TGTGCCAGCAGCTCTCAGGGGATCGAGCAGTACTTC
abundance: once; d_gene: NA; v_gene: TRBV6-6; j_gene: TRBJ1-4; CDR3aa: CASSYSLDRNGEKLFF; CDR3nt: TGTGCCAGCAGTTACTCTCTTGACAGAAATGGGGAAAAACTGTTTTTT
abundance: NA; d_gene: NA; v_gene: TRBV7-2; j_gene: TRBJ1-2; CDR3aa: CASSLVPGWSYGYTF; CDR3nt: TGTGCCAGCAGCTTAGTCCCAGGGTGGTCCTATGGCTACACCTTC
abundance: NA; d_gene: NA; v_gene: TRBV30; j_gene: TRBJ1-1; CDR3aa: CAWSVGNTEAFF; CDR3nt: TGTGCCTGGAGTGTGGGGAACACTGAAGCTTTCTTT